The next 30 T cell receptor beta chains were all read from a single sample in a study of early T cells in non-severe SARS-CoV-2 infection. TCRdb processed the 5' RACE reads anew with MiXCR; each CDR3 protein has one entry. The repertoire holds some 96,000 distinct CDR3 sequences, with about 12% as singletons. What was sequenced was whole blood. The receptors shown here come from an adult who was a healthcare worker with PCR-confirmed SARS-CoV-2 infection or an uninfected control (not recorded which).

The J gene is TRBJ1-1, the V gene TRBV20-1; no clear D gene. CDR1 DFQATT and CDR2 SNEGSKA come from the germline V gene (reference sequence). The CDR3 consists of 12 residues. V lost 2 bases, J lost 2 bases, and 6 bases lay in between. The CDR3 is CSARPHNTEAFF. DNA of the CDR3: TGCAGTGCTAGACCCCATAACACTGAAGCTTTCTTT.

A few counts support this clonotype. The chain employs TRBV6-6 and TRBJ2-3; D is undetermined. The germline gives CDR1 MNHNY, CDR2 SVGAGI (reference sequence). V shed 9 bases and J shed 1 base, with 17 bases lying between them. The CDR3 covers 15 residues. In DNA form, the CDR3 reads TGTGCCAGTCGGCTCACCCCCCCCCGCACAGATACGCAGTATTTT. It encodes CASRLTPPRTDTQYF.

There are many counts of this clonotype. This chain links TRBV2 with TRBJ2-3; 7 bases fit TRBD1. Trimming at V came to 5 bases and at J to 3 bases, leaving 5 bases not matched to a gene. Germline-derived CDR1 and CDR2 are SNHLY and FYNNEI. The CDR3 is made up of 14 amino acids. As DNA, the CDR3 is TGTGCCAGCAGTAGGGACAGTGCTACAGATACGCAGTATTTT. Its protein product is CASSRDSATDTQYF.

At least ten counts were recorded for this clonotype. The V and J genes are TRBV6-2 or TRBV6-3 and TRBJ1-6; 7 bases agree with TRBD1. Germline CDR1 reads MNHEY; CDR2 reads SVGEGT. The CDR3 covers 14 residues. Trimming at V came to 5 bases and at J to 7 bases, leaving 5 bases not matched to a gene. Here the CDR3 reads CASSRDSKNSPLHF. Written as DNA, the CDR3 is TGTGCCAGCAGTCGGGACAGCAAAAATTCACCCCTCCACTTT.

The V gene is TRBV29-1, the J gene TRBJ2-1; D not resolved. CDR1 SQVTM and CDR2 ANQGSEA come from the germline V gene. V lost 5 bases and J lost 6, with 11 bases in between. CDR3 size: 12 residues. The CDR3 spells CSVWARPNEQFF. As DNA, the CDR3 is TGCAGCGTTTGGGCTAGACCCAATGAGCAGTTCTTC.

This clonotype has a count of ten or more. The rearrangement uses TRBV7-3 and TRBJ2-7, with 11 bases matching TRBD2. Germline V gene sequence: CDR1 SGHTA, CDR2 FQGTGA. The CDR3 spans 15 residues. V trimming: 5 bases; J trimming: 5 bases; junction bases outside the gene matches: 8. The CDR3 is CASSQLAGGPHEQYF. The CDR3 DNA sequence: TGTGCCAGCAGCCAGCTAGCGGGGGGCCCCCACGAGCAGTACTTC.

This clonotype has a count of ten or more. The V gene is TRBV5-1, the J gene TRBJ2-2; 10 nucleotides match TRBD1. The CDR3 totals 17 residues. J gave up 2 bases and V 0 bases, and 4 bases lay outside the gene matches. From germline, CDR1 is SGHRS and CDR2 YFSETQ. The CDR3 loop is CASSLARTGGNTGELFF. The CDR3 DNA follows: TGCGCCAGCAGCTTGGCCCGGACAGGGGGAAACACCGGGGAGCTGTTTTTT.

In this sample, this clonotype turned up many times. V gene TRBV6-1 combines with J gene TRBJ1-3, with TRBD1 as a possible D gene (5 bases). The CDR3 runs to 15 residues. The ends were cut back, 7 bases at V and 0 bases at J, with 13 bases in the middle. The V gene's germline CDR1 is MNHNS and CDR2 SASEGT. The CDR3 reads CASIRGDSSGNTIYF. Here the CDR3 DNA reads TGTGCCAGCATTCGAGGGGATAGCTCTGGAAACACCATATATTTT.

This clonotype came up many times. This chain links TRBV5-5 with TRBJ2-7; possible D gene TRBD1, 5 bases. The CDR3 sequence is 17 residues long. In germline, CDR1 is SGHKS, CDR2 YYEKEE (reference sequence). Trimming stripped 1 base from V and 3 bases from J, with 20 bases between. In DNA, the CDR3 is TGTGCCAGCAGCTTGAAGGCTGCTATAGACAGTATCTACGAGCAGTACTTC. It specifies CASSLKAAIDSIYEQYF. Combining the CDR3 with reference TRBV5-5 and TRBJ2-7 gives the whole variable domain DAGVTQSPTHLIKTRGQQVTLRCSPISGHKSVSWYQQVLGQGPQFIFQYYEKEERGRGNFPDRFSARQFPNYSSELNVNALLLGDSALYLCASSLKAAIDSIYEQYFGPGTRLTVT.

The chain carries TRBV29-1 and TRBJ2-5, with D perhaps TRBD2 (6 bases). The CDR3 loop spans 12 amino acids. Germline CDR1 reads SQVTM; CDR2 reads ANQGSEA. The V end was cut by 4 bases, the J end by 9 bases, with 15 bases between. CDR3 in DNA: TGCAGCGTTGTGCTGGACTACGGGGCCCAGTACTTC. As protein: CSVVLDYGAQYF.

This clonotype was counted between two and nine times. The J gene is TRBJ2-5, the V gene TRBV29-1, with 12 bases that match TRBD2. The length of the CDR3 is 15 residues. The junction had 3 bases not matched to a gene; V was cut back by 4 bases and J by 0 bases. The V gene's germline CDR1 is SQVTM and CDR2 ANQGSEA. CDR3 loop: CSVGTSGAHQETQYF. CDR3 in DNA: TGCAGCGTTGGGACTAGCGGGGCCCACCAAGAGACCCAGTACTTC.

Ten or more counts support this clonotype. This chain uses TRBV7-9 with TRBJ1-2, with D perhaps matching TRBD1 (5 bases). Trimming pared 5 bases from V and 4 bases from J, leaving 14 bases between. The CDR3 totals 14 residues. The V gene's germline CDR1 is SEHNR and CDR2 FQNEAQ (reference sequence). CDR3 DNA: TGTGCCAGCAGCCCCATGGGGGTGGGCTATGGCTACACCTTC. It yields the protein CASSPMGVGYGYTF.

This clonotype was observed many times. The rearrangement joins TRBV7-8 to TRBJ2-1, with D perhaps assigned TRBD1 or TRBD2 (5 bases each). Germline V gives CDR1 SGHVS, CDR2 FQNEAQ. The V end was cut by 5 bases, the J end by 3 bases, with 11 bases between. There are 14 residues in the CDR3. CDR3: CASSAIGGYNEQFF. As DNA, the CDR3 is TGTGCCAGCAGCGCCATTGGGGGCTACAATGAGCAGTTCTTC.

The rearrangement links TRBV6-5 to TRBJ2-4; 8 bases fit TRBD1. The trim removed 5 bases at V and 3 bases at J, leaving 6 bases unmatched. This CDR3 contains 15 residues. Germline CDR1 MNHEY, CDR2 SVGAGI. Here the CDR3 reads CASSTGGVGKNIQYF. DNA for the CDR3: TGTGCCAGCAGTACAGGGGGAGTTGGCAAAAACATTCAGTACTTC.

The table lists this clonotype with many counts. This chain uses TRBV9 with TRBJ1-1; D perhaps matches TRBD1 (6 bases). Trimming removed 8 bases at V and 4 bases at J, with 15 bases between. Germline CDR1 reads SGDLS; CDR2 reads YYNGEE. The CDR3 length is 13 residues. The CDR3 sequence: CASSVGGSTEAFF. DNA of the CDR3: TGTGCCAGTTCGGTAGGGGGGAGCACTGAAGCTTTCTTT.

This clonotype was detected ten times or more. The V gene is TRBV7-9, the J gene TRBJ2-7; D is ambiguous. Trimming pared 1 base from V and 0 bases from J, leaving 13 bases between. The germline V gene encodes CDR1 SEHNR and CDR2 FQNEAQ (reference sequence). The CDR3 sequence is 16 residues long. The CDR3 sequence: CASSLDRVTFSYEQYF. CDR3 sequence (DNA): TGTGCCAGCAGCTTAGATAGGGTGACTTTCTCCTACGAGCAGTACTTC.

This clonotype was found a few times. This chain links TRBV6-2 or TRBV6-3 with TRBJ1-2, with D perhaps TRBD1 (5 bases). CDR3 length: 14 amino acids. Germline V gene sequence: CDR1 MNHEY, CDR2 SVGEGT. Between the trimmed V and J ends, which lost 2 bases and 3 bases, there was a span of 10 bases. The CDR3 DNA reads TGTGCCAGCAGTTACCCGCCGGGGCACTATGGCTACACCTTC. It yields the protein CASSYPPGHYGYTF.

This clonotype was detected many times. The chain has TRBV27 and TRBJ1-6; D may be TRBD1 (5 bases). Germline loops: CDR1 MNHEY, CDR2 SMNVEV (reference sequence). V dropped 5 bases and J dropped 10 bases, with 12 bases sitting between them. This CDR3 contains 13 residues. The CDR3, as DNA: TGTGCCAGCAGTGAGGGCGGGGACTCACCCCTCCACTTT. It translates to CASSEGGDSPLHF.

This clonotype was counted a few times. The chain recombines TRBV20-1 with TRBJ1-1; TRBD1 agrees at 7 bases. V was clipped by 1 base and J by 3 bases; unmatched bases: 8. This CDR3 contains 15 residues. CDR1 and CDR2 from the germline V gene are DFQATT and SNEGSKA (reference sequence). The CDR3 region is CSARGGGQRYTEAFF. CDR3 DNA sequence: TGCAGTGCTAGAGGCGGGGGACAGAGATACACTGAAGCTTTCTTT.

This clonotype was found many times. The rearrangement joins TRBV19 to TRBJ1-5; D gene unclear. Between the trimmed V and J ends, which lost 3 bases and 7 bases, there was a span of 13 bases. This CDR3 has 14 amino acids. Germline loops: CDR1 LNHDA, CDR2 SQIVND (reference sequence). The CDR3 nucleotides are TGTGCCAGTAGTATTGGGCAGAAAGGACAGCCCCAGCATTTT. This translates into CASSIGQKGQPQHF.

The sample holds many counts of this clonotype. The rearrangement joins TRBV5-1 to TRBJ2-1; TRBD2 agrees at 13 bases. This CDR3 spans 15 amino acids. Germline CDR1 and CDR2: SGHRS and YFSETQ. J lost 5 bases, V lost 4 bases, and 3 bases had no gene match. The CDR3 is CASSRGLAGDNEQFF. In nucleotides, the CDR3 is TGCGCCAGCAGCCGTGGACTAGCGGGGGACAATGAGCAGTTCTTC.

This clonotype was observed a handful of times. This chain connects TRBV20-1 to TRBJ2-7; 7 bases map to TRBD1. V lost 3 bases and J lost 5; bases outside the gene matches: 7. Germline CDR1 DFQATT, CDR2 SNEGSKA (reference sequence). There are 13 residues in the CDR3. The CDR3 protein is CSARRQGMHEQYF. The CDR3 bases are TGCAGTGCTAGGAGACAGGGAATGCACGAGCAGTACTTC.

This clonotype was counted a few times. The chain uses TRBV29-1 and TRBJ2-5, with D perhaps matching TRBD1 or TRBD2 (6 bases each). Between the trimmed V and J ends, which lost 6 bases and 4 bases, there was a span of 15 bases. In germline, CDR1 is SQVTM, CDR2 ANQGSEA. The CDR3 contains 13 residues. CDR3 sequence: CSVERGAGETQYF. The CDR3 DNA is TGCAGCGTGGAAAGGGGGGCTGGAGAGACCCAGTACTTC.

The DNA of the CDR3 is TGCAGCGTTGAAAGGCAGGGGGGGACCTACGAGCAGTACTTC. Residues: CSVERQGGTYEQYF. The chain employs TRBV29-1 and TRBJ2-7; D is tentatively TRBD1 or TRBD2 (7 bases each). This CDR3 is 14 amino acids long. Germline V CDR1 and CDR2: SQVTM, ANQGSEA. Trimming removed 2 bases from V and 2 bases from J, with 13 bases in between.

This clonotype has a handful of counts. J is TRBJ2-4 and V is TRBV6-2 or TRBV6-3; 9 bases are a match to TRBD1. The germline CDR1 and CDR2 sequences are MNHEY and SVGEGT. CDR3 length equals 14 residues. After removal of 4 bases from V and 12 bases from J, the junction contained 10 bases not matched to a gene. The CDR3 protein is CASSSLTGGQSQYF. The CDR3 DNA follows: TGTGCCAGCAGTTCTTTGACAGGGGGGCAGAGTCAGTACTTC.

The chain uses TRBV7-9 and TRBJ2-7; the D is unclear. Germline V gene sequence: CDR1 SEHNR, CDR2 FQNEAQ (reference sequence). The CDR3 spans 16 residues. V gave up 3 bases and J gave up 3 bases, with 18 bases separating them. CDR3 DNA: TGTGCCAGCAGCTTGGACCTTCAACTGAGGATCTACGAGCAGTACTTC. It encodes CASSLDLQLRIYEQYF.

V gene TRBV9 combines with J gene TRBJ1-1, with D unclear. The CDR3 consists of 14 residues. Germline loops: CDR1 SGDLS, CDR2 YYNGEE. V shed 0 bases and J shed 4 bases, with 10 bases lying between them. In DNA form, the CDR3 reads TGTGCCAGCAGCGTAGAAAGGAGGGCCACTGAAGCTTTCTTT. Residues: CASSVERRATEAFF.

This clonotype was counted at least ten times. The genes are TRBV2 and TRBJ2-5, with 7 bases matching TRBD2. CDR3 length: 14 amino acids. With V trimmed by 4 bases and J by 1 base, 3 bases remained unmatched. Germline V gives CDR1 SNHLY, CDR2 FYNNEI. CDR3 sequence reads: CASSGLAAQETQYF. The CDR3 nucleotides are TGTGCCAGCAGTGGGCTAGCGGCCCAAGAGACCCAGTACTTC.

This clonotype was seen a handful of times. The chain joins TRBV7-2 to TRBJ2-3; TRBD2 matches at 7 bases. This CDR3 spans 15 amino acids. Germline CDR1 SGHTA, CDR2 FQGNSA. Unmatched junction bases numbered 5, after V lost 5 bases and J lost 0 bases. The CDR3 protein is CASSKTSASTDTQYF. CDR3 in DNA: TGTGCCAGCAGCAAAACTAGCGCTAGCACAGATACGCAGTATTTT.

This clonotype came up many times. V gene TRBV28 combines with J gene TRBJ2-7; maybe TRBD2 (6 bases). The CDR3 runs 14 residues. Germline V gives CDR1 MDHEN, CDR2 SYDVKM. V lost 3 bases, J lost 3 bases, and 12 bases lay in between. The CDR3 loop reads CASSLRLGRYEQYF. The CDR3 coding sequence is TGTGCCAGCAGTTTGCGACTAGGTCGCTACGAGCAGTACTTC.